A selection of T cell receptor beta chains follows, all from one sample in a study of blood T cell repertoires in COVID-19. Assay used: immunoSEQ multiplex PCR; TCRdb lists only in-frame clones, some missing. The repertoire has 300,000 to 400,000 clones, around 90% of them found once; the top ten carry 1%. The sequencing input was peripheral blood. Receptor source: a man between 50 and 59 years old with active or convalescent COVID-19. Each CDR3 is given with its conserved first and last residue. The order of the fields is D gene, V gene, CDR3 length, clone size, J gene, CDR3 DNA, CDR3 protein. A D gene is named only where the DNA matches it firmly. The size of a clone is reported for some rows only, either as once, few or many, or as a class for expanded clones.

NA,TRBV6-2/TRBV6-3,13,few,TRBJ1-6,TGTGCCAGCAGTTATTTGACGCGGGCACCCCTCCACTTT,CASSYLTRAPLHF
NA,TRBV27,16,NA,TRBJ2-3,TGTGCCAGCAGCTTAGTGGGAGGTCGGGTGAGGGGTACGCAGTATTTT,CASSLVGGRVRGTQYF
NA,TRBV4-1,16,NA,TRBJ1-1,TGCGCCAGCAGCCAGCCTCGGAGGACAGAGAACACTGAAGCTTTCTTT,CASSQPRRTENTEAFF
NA,TRBV25-1,15,NA,TRBJ2-3,TGTGCCAGCAGTGAATCTTCAGGGGCCGGAGATACGCAGTATTTT,CASSESSGAGDTQYF
TRBD1,TRBV29-1,13,NA,TRBJ1-2,TGCAGCGCCAGACAGGGAACGGACTATGGCTACACCTTC,CSARQGTDYGYTF
NA,TRBV9,16,once,TRBJ2-6,TGTGCCAGCAGCGTTCCCCAGGGCGGTGGGGCCAACGTCCTGACTTTC,CASSVPQGGGANVLTF
NA,TRBV6-1,12,many,TRBJ1-2,TGTGCCAGCAGTGAGGTCACTAAGTTGTTCACCTTC,CASSEVTKLFTF
NA,TRBV6-2/TRBV6-3,15,NA,TRBJ1-5,TGTGCCAGCAGTTACTCAGGCGGTGGCAATCAGCCCCAGCATTTT,CASSYSGGGNQPQHF
NA,TRBV7-3,14,NA,TRBJ1-2,TGTGCCAGCAGCTTAACCAGGTCAGGCGGGCACTACACCTTC,CASSLTRSGGHYTF
NA,TRBV2,14,NA,TRBJ2-5,TGTGCCAGCAGGGGGGGACCAAGTTGGGAGACCCAGTACTTC,CASRGGPSWETQYF
NA,TRBV10-3,16,once,TRBJ2-2,TGTGCCATCAGTGGTTCTCTAGCGCCTAACACCGGGGAGCTGTTTTTT,CAISGSLAPNTGELFF
NA,TRBV5-5,13,NA,TRBJ1-1,TGTGCCAGCAGCTTGGGAAGGGGGACTGAAGCTTTCTTT,CASSLGRGTEAFF
TRBD1,TRBV10-3,15,once,TRBJ2-7,TGTGCCATCAGTGAGTCCGACAGGGTAGCCTACGAGCAGTACTTC,CAISESDRVAYEQYF
NA,TRBV5-1,15,once,TRBJ2-2,TGCGCCAGCAGCTTGGCCGGGACACAAACCGGGGAGCTGTTTTTT,CASSLAGTQTGELFF
NA,TRBV4-3,17,NA,TRBJ2-3,TGCGCCAGCAGCCGGGGGCGACAGATTTCTAGCACAGATACGCAGTATTTT,CASSRGRQISSTDTQYF
NA,TRBV5-6,16,NA,TRBJ2-5,TGTGCCAGCAGCTTGCGGGGATTGATTTTTGGAGAGACCCAGTACTTC,CASSLRGLIFGETQYF
NA,TRBV10-3,11,NA,TRBJ1-2,TGTGCCATCAGTTTCAGGGCAGGCTACACCTTC,CAISFRAGYTF
TRBD2,TRBV4-2,19,NA,TRBJ2-5,TGTGCCAGCAGCCAAGATCGGGGACTAGCGGGAGGGAGACGAGAGACCCAGTACTTC,CASSQDRGLAGGRRETQYF
TRBD1,TRBV30,12,NA,TRBJ1-1,TGTGCCTGGAGGGGACAGTCCACTGAAGCTTTCTTT,CAWRGQSTEAFF
TRBD1,TRBV19,16,NA,TRBJ1-5,TGTGCCAGTAGTTGGACAGGGGACCCCTTAAGACAGCCCCAGCATTTT,CASSWTGDPLRQPQHF
TRBD2,TRBV24-1,18,NA,TRBJ2-1,TGTGCCACCAGTGATTTCCGGACTAGCGGGAGAGGGCACAATGAGCAGTTCTTC,CATSDFRTSGRGHNEQFF
NA,TRBV2,13,NA,TRBJ2-7,TGTGCCAGAGGGCAGGGGAGGGCCTACGAGCAGTACTTC,CARGQGRAYEQYF
NA,TRBV6-2/TRBV6-3,14,once,TRBJ1-1,TGTGCCAGCAGTTACTCGGGAGGGGAGTCTGAAGCTTTCTTT,CASSYSGGESEAFF
NA,TRBV29-1,13,once,TRBJ1-5,TGCAGCGCCAGCGAAAATAGCAATCAGCCCCAGCATTTT,CSASENSNQPQHF
NA,TRBV19,14,NA,TRBJ1-6,TGTGCCAGTAGTACGGCGGGGGGAAAGTCACCCCTCCACTTT,CASSTAGGKSPLHF
NA,TRBV9,15,NA,TRBJ1-2,TGTGCCAGCAGCGCCCCCTCGGTAGGGGTTGTTGGCTACACCTTC,CASSAPSVGVVGYTF
TRBD2,TRBV10-3,16,NA,TRBJ2-1,TGTGCCCTACAGCGGGAGGGCCGGAGCTCCTACAATGAGCAGTTCTTC,CALQREGRSSYNEQFF
NA,TRBV25-1,12,NA,TRBJ1-2,TGTGCCAGCAGGGGGGGTACCTATGGCTACACCTTC,CASRGGTYGYTF
NA,TRBV6-2/TRBV6-3,16,NA,TRBJ1-5,TGTGCCAGCAGTTACTCGCGGGGGGTAAGCAATCAGCCCCAGCATTTT,CASSYSRGVSNQPQHF
NA,TRBV2,12,NA,TRBJ1-2,TGTGCCAGCAGGGAGAGGCCGGGTGGCTACACCTTC,CASRERPGGYTF